What follows describes a single T cell receptor beta chain. Antigen unknown. This entry belongs to a study of chemoradiotherapy in HPV16-positive cancers. Overall study: Candidate HPV-specific T-cell clones and common TCR motifs came from functional assays in two HPV16-positive patients. Whole-study results and caveats: Non-HPV-specific T cells did not expand in tumors during treatment, whereas candidate HPV-specific clones and E7-related motifs did. For HPV16-positive patients, expanding HPV-responsive T cells associated with longer recurrence-free survival. Functional assays defining HPV-specific T cells used only two HPV16-positive patients.

The method was immunoSEQ multiplex PCR; TCRdb's version includes in-frame clones alone and lacks a portion of them. The sample includes roughly 24,000 clones, roughly 92% of them seen just once. The CDR3 is made up of 16 amino acids. CDR1 and CDR2 (germline): SGHRS, YFSETQ. V was shortened by 4 bases and J by 4 bases, with 19 bases between the two germline ends. Sequencing was performed on blood, taken from a patient who underwent chemoradiotherapy. V is TRBV5-1 and J is TRBJ2-3; D is unresolved. This clonotype was obtained from a human donor with HPV-associated anogenital cancer. CDR3 amino acids: CASSPHSSIGADTQYF. The DNA of the CDR3 is TGCGCCAGCAGCCCCCACAGCTCCATAGGCGCAGATACGCAGTATTTT.